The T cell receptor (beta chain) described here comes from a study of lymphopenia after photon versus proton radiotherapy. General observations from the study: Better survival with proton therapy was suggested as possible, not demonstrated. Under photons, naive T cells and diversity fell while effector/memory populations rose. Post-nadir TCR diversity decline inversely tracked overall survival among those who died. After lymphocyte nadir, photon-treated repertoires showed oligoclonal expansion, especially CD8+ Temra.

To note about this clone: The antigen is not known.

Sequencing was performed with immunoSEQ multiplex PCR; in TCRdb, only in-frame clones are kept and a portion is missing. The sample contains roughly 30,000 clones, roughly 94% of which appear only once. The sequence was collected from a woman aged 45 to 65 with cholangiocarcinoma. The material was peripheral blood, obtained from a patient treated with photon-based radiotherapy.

The CDR3 protein is CASSLLTNQETQYF. The CDR3 bases are TGTGCCAGCAGTTTATTGACAAATCAAGAGACCCAGTACTTC. The V gene is TRBV27, the J gene TRBJ2-5; the D is unclear. Germline lookup yields CDR1 MNHEY and CDR2 SMNVEV (reference sequence). Trimming took 1 base from V and 2 from J, leaving 8 bases between them. This CDR3 comprises 14 residues.